This T cell receptor beta chain was identified in a study of OX40 agonist ivuxolimab in advanced cancers. Whole-study context: As their treatment, patients were administered ivuxolimab, an agonistic anti-OX40 (CD134) antibody.

Libraries were prepared by immunoSEQ multiplex PCR; TCRdb keeps only in-frame clonotypes and omits some of them. The repertoire holds tens of thousands of clones, with 75% to 90% as singletons. This clone has just one count. In germline, CDR1 is MNHNS, CDR2 SASEGT. The junction had 6 bases not matched to a gene; V was cut back by 3 bases and J by 2 bases. The CDR3 contains 16 residues. The sequence was obtained from an adult with an advanced solid tumor such as melanoma, head and neck, liver or kidney cancer. The chain links TRBV6-1 to TRBJ2-7; TRBD1 matches at 11 bases. Sequenced here: CD4+ or CD8+ T cells sorted from blood, sampled in a trial of the OX40 agonist ivuxolimab. This CDR3 is CASSDGTGGNPYEQYF. CDR3 DNA: TGTGCCAGCAGTGACGGGACAGGGGGGAACCCCTACGAGCAGTACTTC.